These T cell receptor beta chains were read from a single sample in a study of response to subunit inactivated influenza vaccine. TCRdb itself ran the RT-PCR reads through MiXCR, one entry per CDR3 protein. This sample carries around 570,000 distinct CDR3 sequences, less than 10% of them seen once, and the ten largest clones take around 13%. The starting material was PBMCs from blood, obtained less than 30 months after vaccination. Receptors originate from a man between 50 and 69 years old who received an inactivated influenza vaccine. Both conserved end residues are part of each CDR3. The D gene is left open where the match is weak. Not all rows give a size; the values are once, few, many and, for expanded clones, a class.

d_gene	abundance	j_gene	v_gene	CDR3nt	CDR3aa
NA	many	TRBJ2-2	TRBV12-3/TRBV12-4	TGTGCCAGCACCGAAGGGTGGGGCGGGGAGCTGTTTTTT	CASTEGWGGELFF
NA	NA	TRBJ2-1	TRBV15	TGTGCCACCAGCCAAGCTGATTCCTACAATGAGCAGTTCTTC	CATSQADSYNEQFF
NA	many	TRBJ2-1	TRBV27	TGTGCCAGCAGTTTAGGACGGTTTAATGAGCAGTTCTTC	CASSLGRFNEQFF
TRBD2	NA	TRBJ2-5	TRBV20-1	TGCAGTGCTAGGAAGTGGGCGGGGGGGCTTGAGACCCAGTACTTC	CSARKWAGGLETQYF
TRBD2	many	TRBJ2-1	TRBV7-9	TGTGCCAGCAGCGGGAGGGGTAATGAGCAGTTCTTC	CASSGRGNEQFF
NA	NA	TRBJ2-6	TRBV4-3	TGCGCCAGCAGCCCTCGAGGGCTAGAGTGGTCTGGGGCCAACGTCCTGACTTTC	CASSPRGLEWSGANVLTF
TRBD1	NA	TRBJ2-6	TRBV28	TGTGCCAGCAGCTTTACTCCGGGACAGAGCTCTGGGGCCAACGTCCTGACTTTC	CASSFTPGQSSGANVLTF
NA	NA	TRBJ2-5	TRBV20-1	TGCAGTGCTAGATGGTTCGGGGACGGACAGAAAGAGACCCAGTACTTC	CSARWFGDGQKETQYF
TRBD1	NA	TRBJ2-1	TRBV28	TGTGCCAGCAGTTCACCCCGACAGGGGGGGTACAATGAGCAGTTCTTC	CASSSPRQGGYNEQFF
NA	NA	TRBJ2-1	TRBV7-9	TGTGCCAGCAGCTGGGACTCCCTCAATGAGCAGTTCTTC	CASSWDSLNEQFF
NA	NA	TRBJ2-5	TRBV27	TGTGCCAGCAGTTTTAACGGATACAGGGTGGGGGAGACCCAGTACTTC	CASSFNGYRVGETQYF
NA	many	TRBJ2-5	TRBV11-2	TGTGCCAGCAGCCCTGCCGGGCTCCAAGAGACCCAGTACTTC	CASSPAGLQETQYF
NA	NA	TRBJ2-1	TRBV7-9	TGTGCCAGCAGCTTACTCCAGGGTTCGGGGACGCAGTTCTTC	CASSLLQGSGTQFF
TRBD2	many	TRBJ2-1	TRBV5-1	TGCGCCAGCAGCAAGATAGCGGGAGTAGACAATGAGCAGTTCTTC	CASSKIAGVDNEQFF
NA	few	TRBJ2-2	TRBV5-1	TGCGCCAGCAGCTTGGGAGGGGGGCCCAACACCGGGGAGCTGTTTTTT	CASSLGGGPNTGELFF
NA	many	TRBJ1-5	TRBV7-2	TGTGCCAGCAGCATCCAGGGAGGGAGCAATCAGCCCCAGCATTTT	CASSIQGGSNQPQHF
NA	NA	TRBJ1-1	TRBV7-8	TGTGCCAGCAGCACACGGGCCTACACTGAAGCTTTCTTT	CASSTRAYTEAFF
NA	many	TRBJ2-1	TRBV4-2	TGTGCCAGCAGCCAAGATTTGCAGGTACCCTCCTACAATGAGCAGTTCTTC	CASSQDLQVPSYNEQFF
TRBD2	few	TRBJ2-3	TRBV5-6	TGTGCCAGCAGCTTGCGGAGCGGGGGAACAGATACGCAGTATTTT	CASSLRSGGTDTQYF
NA	many	TRBJ2-1	TRBV20-1	TGCAGTGCGGACGAGGGTTTTGACCAGTTCTTC	CSADEGFDQFF
NA	many	TRBJ2-1	TRBV7-8	TGTGCCAGCAGCCTAGGGACAGCGGGGTCCTACAATGAGCAGTTCTTC	CASSLGTAGSYNEQFF
TRBD2	many	TRBJ2-1	TRBV29-1	TGCAGCGTTCCGGGACTAGCGGGATACACGAATGAGCAGTTCTTC	CSVPGLAGYTNEQFF
TRBD1	NA	TRBJ1-5	TRBV20-1	TGCAGTGCTTCCGGGACAGGGGGTTATCAGCCCCAGCATTTT	CSASGTGGYQPQHF
NA	few	TRBJ2-7	TRBV7-6	TGTGCCAGCAGCTTAGTCCCAGGGGCGACCGAGCAGTACTTC	CASSLVPGATEQYF
TRBD2	many	TRBJ2-3	TRBV10-3	TGTGCCATCAGTGAGAAACCTAGCGGGGGGCTGAGCACAGATACGCAGTATTTT	CAISEKPSGGLSTDTQYF
NA	NA	TRBJ2-3	TRBV2	TGTGCCAGCACTGAATGGGTATTGGGCACAGATACGCAGTATTTT	CASTEWVLGTDTQYF
TRBD1	many	TRBJ2-7	TRBV7-9	TGTGCCAGCAGCTTAATGGGGACAGGGGGCGCCGAGCAGTACTTC	CASSLMGTGGAEQYF
NA	NA	TRBJ2-7	TRBV11-1	TGTGCCAGCGGCATACCGGGACGGTCGACCTACGAGCAGTACTTC	CASGIPGRSTYEQYF
NA	many	TRBJ2-1	TRBV2	TGTGCCAGCAGTTCCCCGACACATTACGGGGTCGATGAGCAGTTCTTC	CASSSPTHYGVDEQFF
TRBD1	NA	TRBJ2-4	TRBV28	TGTGCCAGCAGCATGGAAATACAGGGGGTGAGGGACATTCAGTACTTC	CASSMEIQGVRDIQYF
TRBD1	few	TRBJ2-7	TRBV9	TGTGCCAGCAGTGGGGACAGGACCTACGAGCAGTACTTC	CASSGDRTYEQYF
TRBD1	few	TRBJ1-2	TRBV7-2	TGTGCCAGCAGCTTAAGACGACAGGGAGGCTATGGCTACACCTTC	CASSLRRQGGYGYTF
TRBD2	many	TRBJ2-1	TRBV7-2	TGTGCCAGCAGCCCCAGCCGGACTAGCGGGGCATCTGAGTTCTTC	CASSPSRTSGASEFF
NA	NA	TRBJ1-1	TRBV28	TGTGCCAGCAGCCCGGGTGGGGGCTACGCTGAAGCTTTCTTT	CASSPGGGYAEAFF
NA	few	TRBJ2-7	TRBV20-1	TGCAGTGCTAGAGACGCGACCAATTTATACGAGCAGTACTTC	CSARDATNLYEQYF
NA	many	TRBJ1-1	TRBV27	TGTGCCAGCATCTCTGGGGGCTCAGTTTTGAACACTGAAGCTTTCTTT	CASISGGSVLNTEAFF
TRBD1	NA	TRBJ1-2	TRBV20-1	TGCAGTGCTAGAGTTCCAGCGGGACAGGGCTATGGCTACACCTTC	CSARVPAGQGYGYTF
NA	NA	TRBJ2-3	TRBV15	TGTGCCACTGCAGTTACTAGCACAGATACGCAGTATTTT	CATAVTSTDTQYF
NA	few	TRBJ2-7	TRBV20-1	TGCAGTGCGCCTGACAGAGCCTACGAGCAGTACTTC	CSAPDRAYEQYF
TRBD1	many	TRBJ1-2	TRBV5-1	TGCGCCAGCAGCTCGGGACAGGGGGAATCATACACCTTC	CASSSGQGESYTF
NA	NA	TRBJ1-2	TRBV4-1	TGCGCCAGCAGCCAAGACAGGGTTAACTATGGCTACACCTTC	CASSQDRVNYGYTF
NA	many	TRBJ1-1	TRBV10-3	TGTGCCATCAGTGCTGGGGATGAGGCTGAAGCTTTCTTT	CAISAGDEAEAFF
TRBD1	NA	TRBJ1-5	TRBV30	TGTGCCTGGAGTGTAGGTGCAGGGGGCGGCCAGCATTTT	CAWSVGAGGGQHF
NA	NA	TRBJ2-2	TRBV10-1	TGCGCCAGCAGTGAGCTACAGAACACCGGGGAGCTGTTTTTT	CASSELQNTGELFF
TRBD1	many	TRBJ2-7	TRBV29-1	TGCAGCGCCGGGACAGGGTTCTACGAGCAGTACTTC	CSAGTGFYEQYF
NA	few	TRBJ2-5	TRBV20-1	TGCAGTGCTAGAGGTCGGCCGCGGGGAGAGACCCAGTACTTC	CSARGRPRGETQYF
TRBD1	NA	TRBJ1-5	TRBV7-9	TGTGCCAGCAGCTCTATAAGGGGGCCTCATAGCAATCAGCCCCAGCATTTT	CASSSIRGPHSNQPQHF